A selection of T cell receptor beta chains follows, all from one sample in a study of T cell responses to AZD1222 COVID-19 vaccine. Sequenced by immunoSEQ multiplex PCR; TCRdb stores in-frame clones only, minus some. The data show some 130,000 clones, approximately 85% seen once. The specimen was peripheral blood, collected 28 days after the second dose of the MenACWY control vaccine. The origin of the receptors is an adult who received the MenACWY meningococcal vaccine as a control. The CDR3 runs from the conserved cysteine through the conserved F or W. D genes are given only for firm matches. Rows give clone size only sometimes, using once, few, many, or a class for an expanded clone.

j_call | v_call | clone_size | d_call | cdr3_nt | cdr3_aa
TRBJ2-7 | TRBV14 | - | - | TGTGCCAGCAGCCATCAAAGGGCCCTCAGGGTCTACGAGCAGTACTTC | CASSHQRALRVYEQYF
TRBJ2-2 | TRBV19 | - | - | TGTGCCAGTAGTCAACGTACCGGGGAGCTGTTTTTT | CASSQRTGELFF
TRBJ2-4 | TRBV12-3/TRBV12-4 | - | TRBD2 | TGTGCCAGCACCCTGGGGGGGTACATTCAGTACTTC | CASTLGGYIQYF
TRBJ1-3 | TRBV25-1 | - | - | TGTGCCAGCAGCAAATGGGGAGTTCGGGGTTTTGGAAACACCATATATTTT | CASSKWGVRGFGNTIYF
TRBJ2-2 | TRBV10-2 | once | - | TGCGCCAGCAGTGAATCTGAGACCGGGGAGCTGTTTTTT | CASSESETGELFF
TRBJ1-1 | TRBV7-9 | - | TRBD1 | TGTGCCAGCCAGGACAGGGGCGACACTGAAGCTTTCTTT | CASQDRGDTEAFF
TRBJ2-5 | TRBV29-1 | - | - | TGCAGCGTTGAAGATCATGGCAGTCGTCGGGAGGAGACCCAGTACTTC | CSVEDHGSRREETQYF
TRBJ1-2 | TRBV14 | - | - | TGTGCCAGCAGCCTTACAAATGGACGCTATGGCTACACCTTC | CASSLTNGRYGYTF
TRBJ1-6 | TRBV3-1/TRBV3-2 | - | - | TGTGCCAGCAGCAGGGGGGGCTTGAATTCACCCCTCCACTTT | CASSRGGLNSPLHF
TRBJ1-1 | TRBV9 | - | - | TGTGCCAGCAGCGTAGGGCAGCTGAACACTGAAGCTTTCTTT | CASSVGQLNTEAFF
TRBJ2-1 | TRBV27 | - | - | TGTGCCAGCACCAAATCCACTAGCTATTCCTACAATGAGCAGTTCTTC | CASTKSTSYSYNEQFF
TRBJ1-2 | TRBV18 | - | TRBD1 | TGTGCCAGCTCGGAGGGACAGCTTGATGGCTACACCTTC | CASSEGQLDGYTF
TRBJ1-2 | TRBV6-4 | - | - | TGTGCCAGCAGTGACGGGCAGGGAGGCTATGGCTACACCTTC | CASSDGQGGYGYTF
TRBJ2-5 | TRBV29-1 | - | TRBD2 | TGCGGGATACGGGGGGGTGAGACCCAGTACTTC | CGIRGGETQYF
TRBJ1-4 | TRBV7-9 | - | - | TGTGCCAGCAGCTTAGCGCGGGGGAGGAAAGAAAAACTGTTTTTT | CASSLARGRKEKLFF
TRBJ2-7 | TRBV4-1 | - | - | TGCGCCAGCAGCCAAGAACAGGGAAGGCAGGGCTCCTACGAGCAGTACTTC | CASSQEQGRQGSYEQYF
TRBJ1-2 | TRBV5-1 | - | - | TGCGCCAGCAGTTCCACCGGCGCGAGGGGGAACTATGGCTACACCTTC | CASSSTGARGNYGYTF
TRBJ2-5 | TRBV19 | - | - | TGTGCCAGTAGTTACCTGGCTAGGGAGACCCAGTACTTC | CASSYLARETQYF
TRBJ2-3 | TRBV5-1 | - | - | TGCGCCAGCAGCTTCACGGGAGAGGGCACAGATACGCAGTATTTT | CASSFTGEGTDTQYF
TRBJ1-5 | TRBV9 | - | - | TGTGCCAGCAGCGTAGGGGGGACTGCCAATCAGCCCCAGCATTTT | CASSVGGTANQPQHF
TRBJ2-4 | TRBV5-4 | - | - | TGTGCCAGCAGCCTCGAGGCGGCAGGGCCTATTCAGTACTTC | CASSLEAAGPIQYF
TRBJ1-2 | TRBV19 | - | TRBD1 | TGTGCCAGTAGGAGGACAGGGGATTCCTATGGCTACACCTTC | CASRRTGDSYGYTF